This T cell receptor beta chain was recovered during a study of response to subunit inactivated influenza vaccine. Study conclusions and caveats: It was the authors' suggestion that each seasonal influenza vaccination recruits few new T cells.

MiXCR, applied by TCRdb to the RT-PCR reads, yields one record per CDR3 protein. Counted here are about 620,000 distinct CDR3 sequences, around 11% occurring once; the ten biggest clones make up about 10%. The table lists this clonotype with a few counts. Its antigen is undetermined. Trimming took off 3 bases at V and 6 bases at J, with 6 bases between the two ends. From germline, CDR1 is DFQATT and CDR2 SNEGSKA (reference sequence). CDR3 size: 11 residues. This chain joins TRBV20-1 and TRBJ2-4; D is undetermined. This clonotype was sampled from a man between 45 and 60 years old who received an inactivated influenza vaccine. The material was PBMCs from blood, obtained on the day of vaccination. The CDR3 DNA is TGCAGTGCTAGTGACCGAAACATTCAGTACTTC. Its translation is CSASDRNIQYF.